This T cell receptor (beta chain) was identified in a study of blood T cell repertoires in COVID-19. Overall study context: Collection of acute and convalescent COVID-19 samples took place in the United States, Italy and Spain. PBMCs, B-cell-depleted T cells, or T cells were the source of the cDNA or gDNA that made up the material.

Per the original methods: Counts of nucleated cells, estimated from reference gene primer amplification, were obtained. Here immunoSEQ multiplex PCR was the method, and the copy in TCRdb shows in-frame clones only, minus some. V and J calls plus clone size are reproduced from that table; the DNA served to infer D and trimming. The data contain about 120,000 clones, 87% of them singletons. The TCR comes from a woman between 50 and 59 years old with acute or convalescent COVID-19. The sequencing input was peripheral blood.

The CDR3 bases are TGTGCCAGCTCACCAGGCAACGAAAACTATGGCTACACCTTC. Translated: CASSPGNENYGYTF. The genes are TRBV18 and TRBJ1-2, with unresolved D. V was shortened by 2 bases and J by 2 bases, with 9 bases between the two germline ends. This CDR3 region has 14 residues. Germline CDR1 KGHSH, CDR2 LQKENI.